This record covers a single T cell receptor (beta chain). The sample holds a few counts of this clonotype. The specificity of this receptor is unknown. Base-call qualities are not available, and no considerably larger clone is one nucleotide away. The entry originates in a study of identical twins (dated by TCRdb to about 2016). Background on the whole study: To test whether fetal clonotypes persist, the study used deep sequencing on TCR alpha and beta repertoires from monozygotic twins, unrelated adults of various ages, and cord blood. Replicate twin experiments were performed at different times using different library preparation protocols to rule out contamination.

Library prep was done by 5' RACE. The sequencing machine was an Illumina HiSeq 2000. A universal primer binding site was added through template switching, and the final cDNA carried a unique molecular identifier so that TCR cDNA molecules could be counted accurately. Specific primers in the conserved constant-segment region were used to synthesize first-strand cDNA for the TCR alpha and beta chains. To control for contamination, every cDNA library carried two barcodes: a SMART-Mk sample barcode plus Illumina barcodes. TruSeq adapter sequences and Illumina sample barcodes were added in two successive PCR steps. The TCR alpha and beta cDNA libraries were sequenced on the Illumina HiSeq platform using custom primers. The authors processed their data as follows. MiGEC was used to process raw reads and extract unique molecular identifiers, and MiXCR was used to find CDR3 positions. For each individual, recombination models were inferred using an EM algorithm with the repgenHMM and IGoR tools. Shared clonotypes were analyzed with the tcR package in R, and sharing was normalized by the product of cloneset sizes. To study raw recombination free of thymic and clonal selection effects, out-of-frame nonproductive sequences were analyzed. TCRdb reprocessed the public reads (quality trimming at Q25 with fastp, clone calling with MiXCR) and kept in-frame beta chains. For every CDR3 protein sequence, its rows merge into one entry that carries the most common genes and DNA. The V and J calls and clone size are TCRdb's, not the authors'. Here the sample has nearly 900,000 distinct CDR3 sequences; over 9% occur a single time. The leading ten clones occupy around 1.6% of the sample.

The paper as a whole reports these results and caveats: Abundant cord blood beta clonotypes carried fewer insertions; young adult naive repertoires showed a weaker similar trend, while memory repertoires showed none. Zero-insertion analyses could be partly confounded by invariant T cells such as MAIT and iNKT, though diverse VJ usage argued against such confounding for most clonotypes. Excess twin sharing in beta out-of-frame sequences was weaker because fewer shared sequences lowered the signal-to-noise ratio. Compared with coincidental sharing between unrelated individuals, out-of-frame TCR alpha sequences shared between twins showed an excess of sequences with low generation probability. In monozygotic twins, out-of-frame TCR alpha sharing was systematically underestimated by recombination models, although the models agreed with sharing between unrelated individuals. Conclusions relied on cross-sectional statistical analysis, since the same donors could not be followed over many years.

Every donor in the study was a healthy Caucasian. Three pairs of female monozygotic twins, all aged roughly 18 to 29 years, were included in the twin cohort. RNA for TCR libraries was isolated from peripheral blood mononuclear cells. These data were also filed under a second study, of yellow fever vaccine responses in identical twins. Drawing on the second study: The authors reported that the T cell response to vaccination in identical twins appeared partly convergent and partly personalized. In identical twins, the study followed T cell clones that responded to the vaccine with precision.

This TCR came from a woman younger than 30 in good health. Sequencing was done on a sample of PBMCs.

The sequenced DNA is TGCGCCAGCAGCTTAGACAGGGGCTTTGAAAAACTGTTTTTT. This encodes CASSLDRGFEKLFF. The sequence is built from TRBV5-1 and TRBJ1-4; 8 of the junction bases match TRBD1. The germline V gene encodes CDR1 SGHRS and CDR2 YFSETQ. V has 2 bases trimmed and J has 7 bases trimmed; junction bases matching no gene number 4. The cysteine opens and the phenylalanine closes a CDR3 of 14 amino acids. The only DNA kept is the CDR3, 42 bases in frame from the first base.